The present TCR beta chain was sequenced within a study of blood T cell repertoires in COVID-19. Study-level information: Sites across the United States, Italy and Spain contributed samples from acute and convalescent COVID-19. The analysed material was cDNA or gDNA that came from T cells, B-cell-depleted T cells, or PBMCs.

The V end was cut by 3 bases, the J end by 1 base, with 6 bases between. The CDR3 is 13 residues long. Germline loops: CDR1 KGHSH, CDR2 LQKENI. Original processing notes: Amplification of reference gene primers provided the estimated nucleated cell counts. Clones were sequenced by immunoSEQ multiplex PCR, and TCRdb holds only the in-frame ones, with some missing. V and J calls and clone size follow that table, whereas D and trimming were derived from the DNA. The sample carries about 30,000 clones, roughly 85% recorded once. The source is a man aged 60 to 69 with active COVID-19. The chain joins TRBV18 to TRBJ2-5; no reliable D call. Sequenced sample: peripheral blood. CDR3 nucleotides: TGTGCCAGCTCACCCCTCCTCCAAGAGACCCAGTACTTC. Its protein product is CASSPLLQETQYF.